Given below is one T cell receptor (beta chain) in context. The data originate from a study of OX40 agonist ivuxolimab in advanced cancers. Germline V CDR1 and CDR2: MNHNY, SVGAGI (reference sequence). Germline trimming cut 11 bases from V and 4 bases from J; bases unmatched to any gene: 12. This CDR3 has 15 residues. Produced via immunoSEQ multiplex PCR; TCRdb's table is partial and in-frame only. The sample contains about 61,000 clones, about 90% of which appear only once. This chain links TRBV6-6 with TRBJ2-2; 8 bases align to TRBD2. The specimen was CD4+ or CD8+ T cells sorted from blood, collected in a trial of the OX40 agonist ivuxolimab. This TCR was sampled from an adult with an advanced solid tumor such as melanoma, head and neck, liver or kidney cancer. The CDR3 spells CAGRGAGGGTGELFF. The DNA for the CDR3 is TGTGCCGGACGGGGGGCGGGAGGAGGCACCGGGGAGCTGTTTTTT.